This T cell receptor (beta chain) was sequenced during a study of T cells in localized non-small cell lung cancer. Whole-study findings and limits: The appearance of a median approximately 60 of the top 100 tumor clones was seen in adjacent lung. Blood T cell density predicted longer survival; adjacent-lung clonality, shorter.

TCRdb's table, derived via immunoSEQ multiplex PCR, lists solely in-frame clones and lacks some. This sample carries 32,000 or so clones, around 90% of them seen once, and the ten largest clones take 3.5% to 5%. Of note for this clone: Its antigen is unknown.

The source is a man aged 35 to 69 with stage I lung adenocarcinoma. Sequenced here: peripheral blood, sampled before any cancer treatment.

CDR3 DNA: TGTGCCAGCAGTCCCACCGGGACTGATACCTACGAGCAGTACTTC. It encodes CASSPTGTDTYEQYF. V and J are TRBV2 and TRBJ2-7; TRBD2 is a possible D gene (6 bases). The CDR3 sequence is 15 residues long. Trimming removed 5 bases from V and 2 bases from J, with 16 bases in between. CDR1 SNHLY and CDR2 FYNNEI come from the germline V gene.